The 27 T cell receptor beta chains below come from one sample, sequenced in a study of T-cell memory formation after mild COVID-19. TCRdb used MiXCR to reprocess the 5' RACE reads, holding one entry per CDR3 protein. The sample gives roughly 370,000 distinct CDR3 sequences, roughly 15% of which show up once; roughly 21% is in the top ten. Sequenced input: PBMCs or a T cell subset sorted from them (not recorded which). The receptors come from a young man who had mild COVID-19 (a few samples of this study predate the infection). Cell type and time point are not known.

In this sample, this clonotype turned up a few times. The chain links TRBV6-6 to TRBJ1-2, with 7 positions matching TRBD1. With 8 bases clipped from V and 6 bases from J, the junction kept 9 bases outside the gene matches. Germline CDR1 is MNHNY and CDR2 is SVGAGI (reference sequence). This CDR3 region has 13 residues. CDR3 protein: CASRVRGKDGYTF. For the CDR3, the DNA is TGTGCCAGCCGTGTCAGGGGGAAAGATGGCTACACCTTC.

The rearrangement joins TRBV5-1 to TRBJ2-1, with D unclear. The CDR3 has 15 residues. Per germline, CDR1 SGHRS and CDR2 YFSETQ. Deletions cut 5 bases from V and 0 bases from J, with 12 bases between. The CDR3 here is CASRVDSPSYNEQFF. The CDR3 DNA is TGCGCCAGCAGAGTCGACTCCCCCTCCTACAATGAGCAGTTCTTC.

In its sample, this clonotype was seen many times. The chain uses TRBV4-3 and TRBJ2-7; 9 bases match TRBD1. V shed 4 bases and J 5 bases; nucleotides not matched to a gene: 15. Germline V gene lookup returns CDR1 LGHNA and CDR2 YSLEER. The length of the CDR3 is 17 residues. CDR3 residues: CASSRQSYGTGSNEQYF. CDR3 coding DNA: TGCGCCAGCAGCCGGCAAAGCTACGGGACAGGGTCCAACGAGCAGTACTTC.

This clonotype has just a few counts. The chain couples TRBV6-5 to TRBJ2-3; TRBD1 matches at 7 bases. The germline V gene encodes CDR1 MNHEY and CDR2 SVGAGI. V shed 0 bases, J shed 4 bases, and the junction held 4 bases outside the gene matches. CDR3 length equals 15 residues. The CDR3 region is CASSYSRQGADTQYF. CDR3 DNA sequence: TGTGCCAGCAGTTACTCGAGACAGGGCGCAGATACGCAGTATTTT.

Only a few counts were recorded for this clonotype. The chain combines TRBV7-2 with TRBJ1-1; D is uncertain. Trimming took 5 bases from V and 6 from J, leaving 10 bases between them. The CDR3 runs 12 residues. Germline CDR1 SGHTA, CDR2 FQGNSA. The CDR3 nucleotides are TGTGCCAGCAGCCACGATAGTTCTGAAGCTTTCTTT. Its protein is CASSHDSSEAFF.

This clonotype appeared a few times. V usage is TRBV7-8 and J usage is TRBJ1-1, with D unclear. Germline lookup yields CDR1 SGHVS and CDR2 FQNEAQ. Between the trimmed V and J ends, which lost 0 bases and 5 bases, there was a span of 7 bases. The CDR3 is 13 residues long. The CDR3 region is CASSLAEETEAFF. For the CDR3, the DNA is TGTGCCAGCAGCTTAGCGGAGGAGACTGAAGCTTTCTTT.

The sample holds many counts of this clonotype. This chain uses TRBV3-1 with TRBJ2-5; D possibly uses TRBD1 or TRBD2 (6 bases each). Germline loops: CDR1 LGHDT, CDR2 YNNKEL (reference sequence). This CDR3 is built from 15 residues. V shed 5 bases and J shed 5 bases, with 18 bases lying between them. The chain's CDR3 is CASSFERGGQETQYF. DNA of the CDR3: TGTGCCAGCAGCTTCGAAAGAGGGGGGCAGGAGACCCAGTACTTC.

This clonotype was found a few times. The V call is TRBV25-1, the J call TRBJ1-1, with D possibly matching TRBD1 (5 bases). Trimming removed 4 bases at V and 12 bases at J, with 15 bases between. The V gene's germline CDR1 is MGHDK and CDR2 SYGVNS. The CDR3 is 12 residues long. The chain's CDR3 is CASSGQPGGTFF. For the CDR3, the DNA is TGTGCCAGCAGTGGGCAACCGGGGGGAACTTTCTTT.

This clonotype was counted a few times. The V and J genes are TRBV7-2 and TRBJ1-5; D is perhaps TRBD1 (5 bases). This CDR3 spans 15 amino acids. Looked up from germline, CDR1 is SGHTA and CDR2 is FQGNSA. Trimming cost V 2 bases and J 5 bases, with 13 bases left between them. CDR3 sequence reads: CASSLRGMDHQPQHF. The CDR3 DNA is TGTGCCAGCAGCTTAAGGGGTATGGATCATCAGCCCCAGCATTTT. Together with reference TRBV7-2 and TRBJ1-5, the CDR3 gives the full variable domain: GAGVSQSPSNKVTEKGKDVELRCDPISGHTALYWYRQSLGQGLEFLIYFQGNSAPDKSGLPSDRFSAERTGGSVSTLTIQRTQQEDSAVYLCASSLRGMDHQPQHFGDGTRLSIL.

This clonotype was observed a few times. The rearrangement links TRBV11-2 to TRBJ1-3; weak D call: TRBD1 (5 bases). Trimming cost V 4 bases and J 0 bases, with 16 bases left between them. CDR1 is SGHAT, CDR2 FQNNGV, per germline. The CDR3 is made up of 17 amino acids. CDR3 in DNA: TGTGCCAGCAGCTACCCCCGGGGGGGAGGCTCTGGAAACACCATATATTTT. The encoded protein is CASSYPRGGGSGNTIYF.

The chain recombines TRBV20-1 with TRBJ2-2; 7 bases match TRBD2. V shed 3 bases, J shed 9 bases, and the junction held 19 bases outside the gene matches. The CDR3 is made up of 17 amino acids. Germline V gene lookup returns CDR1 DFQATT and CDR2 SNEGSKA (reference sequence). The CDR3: CSARLPVGGSYSRELFF. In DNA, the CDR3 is TGCAGTGCTAGGCTCCCGGTCGGGGGGTCTTACTCGAGGGAGCTGTTTTTT.

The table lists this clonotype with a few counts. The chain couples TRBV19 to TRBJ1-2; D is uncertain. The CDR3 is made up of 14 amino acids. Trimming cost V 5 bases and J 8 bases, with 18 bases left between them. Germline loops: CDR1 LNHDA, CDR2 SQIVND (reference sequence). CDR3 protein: CASSSADGLGGYTF. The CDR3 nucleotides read TGTGCCAGTAGTTCGGCAGACGGCCTGGGGGGCTACACCTTC.

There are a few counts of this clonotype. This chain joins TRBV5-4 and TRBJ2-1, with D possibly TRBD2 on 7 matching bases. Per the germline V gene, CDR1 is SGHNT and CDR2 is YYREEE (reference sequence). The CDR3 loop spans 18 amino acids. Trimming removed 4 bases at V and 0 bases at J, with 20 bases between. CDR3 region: CASSHSGRGLSSYNEQFF. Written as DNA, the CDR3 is TGTGCCAGCAGCCACTCGGGGCGGGGGCTGAGCTCCTACAATGAGCAGTTCTTC.

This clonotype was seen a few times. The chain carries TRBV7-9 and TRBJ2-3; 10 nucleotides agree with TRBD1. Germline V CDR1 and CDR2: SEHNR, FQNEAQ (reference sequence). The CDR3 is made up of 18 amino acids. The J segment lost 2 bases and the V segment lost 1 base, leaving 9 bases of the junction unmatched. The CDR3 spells CASSLVRSGTGATDTQYF. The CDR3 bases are TGTGCCAGCAGCTTAGTAAGGTCCGGGACAGGGGCCACAGATACGCAGTATTTT.

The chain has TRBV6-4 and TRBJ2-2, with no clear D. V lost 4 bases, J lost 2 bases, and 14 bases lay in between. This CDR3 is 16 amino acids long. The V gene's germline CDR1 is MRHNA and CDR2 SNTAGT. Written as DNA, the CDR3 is TGTGCCAGCAGTGCCCGAGAGTGGCAAAACACCGGGGAGCTGTTTTTT. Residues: CASSAREWQNTGELFF.

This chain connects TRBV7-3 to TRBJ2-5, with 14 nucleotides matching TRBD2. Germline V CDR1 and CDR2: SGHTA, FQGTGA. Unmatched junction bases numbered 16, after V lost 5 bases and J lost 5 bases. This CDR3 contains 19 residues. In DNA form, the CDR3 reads TGTGCCAGCAGCCCGCAGACTAGCGGGGGGGCTAGGTCTTCGGAGACCCAGTACTTC. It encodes CASSPQTSGGARSSETQYF.

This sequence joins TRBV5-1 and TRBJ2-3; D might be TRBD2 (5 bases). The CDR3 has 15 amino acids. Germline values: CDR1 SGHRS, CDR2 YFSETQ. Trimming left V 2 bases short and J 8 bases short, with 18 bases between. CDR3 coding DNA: TGCGCCAGCAGCTTTCTGGCCGCGACCGAGGGTACGCAGTATTTT. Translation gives CASSFLAATEGTQYF.

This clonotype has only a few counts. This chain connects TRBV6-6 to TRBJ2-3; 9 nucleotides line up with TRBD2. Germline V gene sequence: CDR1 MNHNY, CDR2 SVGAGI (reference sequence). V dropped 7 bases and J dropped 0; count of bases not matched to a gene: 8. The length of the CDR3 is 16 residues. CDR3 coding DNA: TGTGCCAGCAATGGGCAGCGGGGGGTAAGCACAGATACGCAGTATTTT. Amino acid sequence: CASNGQRGVSTDTQYF.

The CDR3 nucleotides are TGTGCCAGCAGCCTTAGCGGGGGGGCCACGGGATACGAGCAGTACTTC. Translation gives CASSLSGGATGYEQYF. The chain joins TRBV7-2 to TRBJ2-7; TRBD2 matches at 11 bases. The CDR3 has 16 amino acids. Germline CDR1 SGHTA, CDR2 FQGNSA. The trim removed 5 bases at V and 4 bases at J, leaving 10 bases unmatched.

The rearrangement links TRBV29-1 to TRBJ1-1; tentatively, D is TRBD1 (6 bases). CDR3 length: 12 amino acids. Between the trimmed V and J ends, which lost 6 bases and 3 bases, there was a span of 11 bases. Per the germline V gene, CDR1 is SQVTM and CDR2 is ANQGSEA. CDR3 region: CSVHSGDTEAFF. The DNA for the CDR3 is TGCAGCGTCCATTCAGGGGACACTGAAGCTTTCTTT.

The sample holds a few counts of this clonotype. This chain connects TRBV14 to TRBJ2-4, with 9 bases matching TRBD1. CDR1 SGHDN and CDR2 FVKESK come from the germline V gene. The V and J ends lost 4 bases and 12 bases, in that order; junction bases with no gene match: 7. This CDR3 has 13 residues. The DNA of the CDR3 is TGTGCCAGCAGCCCCGGGACAGGGAGTGATCAGTACTTC. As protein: CASSPGTGSDQYF. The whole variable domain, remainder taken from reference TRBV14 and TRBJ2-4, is EAGVTQFPSHSVIEKGQTVTLRCDPISGHDNLYWYRRVMGKEIKFLLHFVKESKQDESGMPNNRFLAERTGGTYSTLKVQPAELEDSGVYFCASSPGTGSDQYFGAGTRLSVL.

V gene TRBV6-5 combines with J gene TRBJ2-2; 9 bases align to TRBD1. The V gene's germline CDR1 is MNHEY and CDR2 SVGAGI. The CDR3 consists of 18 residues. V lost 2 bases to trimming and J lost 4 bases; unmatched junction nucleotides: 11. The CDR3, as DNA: TGTGCCAGCAGTTACACTCCCGGGACAGGGCTGGGCACCGGGGAGCTGTTTTTT. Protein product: CASSYTPGTGLGTGELFF.

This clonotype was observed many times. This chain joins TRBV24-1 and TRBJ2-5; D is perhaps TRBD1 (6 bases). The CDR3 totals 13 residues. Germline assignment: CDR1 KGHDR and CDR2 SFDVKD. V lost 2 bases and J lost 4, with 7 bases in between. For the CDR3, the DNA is TGTGCCACCAGTGATTGGACAGCAGAGACCCAGTACTTC. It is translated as CATSDWTAETQYF.

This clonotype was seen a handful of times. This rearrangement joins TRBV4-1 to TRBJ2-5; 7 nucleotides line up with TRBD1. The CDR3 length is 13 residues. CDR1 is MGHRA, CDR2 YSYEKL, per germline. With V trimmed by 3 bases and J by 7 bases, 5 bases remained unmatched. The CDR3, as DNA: TGCGCCAGCAGCCACTTGGGACAGCGGACCCAGTACTTC. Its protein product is CASSHLGQRTQYF.

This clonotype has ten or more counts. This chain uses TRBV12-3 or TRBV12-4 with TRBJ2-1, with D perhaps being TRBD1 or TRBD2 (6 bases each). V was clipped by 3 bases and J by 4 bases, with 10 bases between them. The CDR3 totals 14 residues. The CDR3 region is CASSFGGPYNEQFF. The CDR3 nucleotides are TGTGCCAGCAGTTTTGGGGGGCCTTACAATGAGCAGTTCTTC.

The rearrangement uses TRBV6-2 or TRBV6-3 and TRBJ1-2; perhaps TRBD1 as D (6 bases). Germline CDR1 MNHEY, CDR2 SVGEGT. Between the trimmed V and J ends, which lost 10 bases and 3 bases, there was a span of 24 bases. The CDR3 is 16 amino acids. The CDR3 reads CAIHGTLRDTDYGYTF. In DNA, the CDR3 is TGTGCCATACACGGAACCCTCCGGGACACCGACTATGGCTACACCTTC.

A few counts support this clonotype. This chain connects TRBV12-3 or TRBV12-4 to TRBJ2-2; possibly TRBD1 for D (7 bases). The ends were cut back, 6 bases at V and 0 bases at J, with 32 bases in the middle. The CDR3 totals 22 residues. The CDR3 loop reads CASSPRSLRPGQQRANTGELFF. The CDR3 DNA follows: TGTGCCAGCAGCCCCCGATCCCTTCGTCCGGGACAGCAGCGGGCGAACACCGGGGAGCTGTTTTTT.